One sample yielded the 32 T cell receptor beta chains listed below, sequenced in a study of T cell responses to AZD1222 COVID-19 vaccine. Assay: immunoSEQ multiplex PCR; the TCRdb copy retains only in-frame clones and omits some. The data contain 150,000 to 190,000 clones, roughly nine tenths of them singletons. The sample consisted of peripheral blood, taken on day 0 of AZD1222 vaccination. These receptors all stem from an adult in good health.

The chain uses TRBV28 and TRBJ2-7, with D unclear. The CDR3 has 15 amino acids. CDR1 is MDHEN, CDR2 SYDVKM, per germline. Trimming shortened V by 3 bases and J by 6 bases, and 18 bases separated the two germline ends. In nucleotides, the CDR3 is TGTGCCAGCAGTTTCACGTCCGTGGGTAAGGGCGAGCAGTACTTC. It is translated as CASSFTSVGKGEQYF. The whole variable domain, filled in from reference TRBV28 and TRBJ2-7, reads DVKVTQSSRYLVKRTGEKVFLECVQDMDHENMFWYRQDPGLGLRLIYFSYDVKMKEKGDIPEGYSVSREKKERFSLILESASTNQTSMYLCASSFTSVGKGEQYFGPGTRLTVT.

The chain has TRBV9 and TRBJ2-6, with D possibly being TRBD1 (6 bases). The V end was cut by 3 bases, the J end by 4 bases, with 20 bases between. This CDR3 contains 18 residues. In germline, CDR1 is SGDLS, CDR2 YYNGEE. The DNA for the CDR3 is TGTGCCAGCAGCGCTCCGACAGGAGAAGAGCCCGGGGCCAACGTCCTGACTTTC. It specifies CASSAPTGEEPGANVLTF. Full variable domain (outside the CDR3, taken from reference TRBV9 and TRBJ2-6): DSGVTQTPKHLITATGQRVTLRCSPRSGDLSVYWYQQSLDQGLQFLIQYYNGEERAKGNILERFSAQQFPDLHSELNLSSLELGDSALYFCASSAPTGEEPGANVLTFGAGSRLTVL.

This sequence joins TRBV28 and TRBJ2-7; 10 bases are shared with TRBD1. Per the germline V gene, CDR1 is MDHEN and CDR2 is SYDVKM. The CDR3 runs 14 residues. The J segment lost 5 bases and the V segment lost 4 bases, leaving 5 bases of the junction unmatched. This chain's CDR3 is CASSSMTGGDEQYF. Here the CDR3 DNA reads TGTGCCAGCAGTTCCATGACAGGGGGCGACGAGCAGTACTTC.

V gene TRBV28 combines with J gene TRBJ1-4, with unresolved D. The length of the CDR3 is 14 residues. The V gene's germline CDR1 is MDHEN and CDR2 SYDVKM. V was trimmed by 4 bases and J by 4 bases, leaving 10 bases between them. The CDR3 DNA follows: TGTGCCAGCAGTTCGGCGGGGTATAATGAAAAACTGTTTTTT. Its translation: CASSSAGYNEKLFF.

The chain links TRBV19 to TRBJ2-1; 8 nucleotides align to TRBD2. Trimming at V came to 4 bases and at J to 7 bases, leaving 12 bases not matched to a gene. Per the germline V gene, CDR1 is LNHDA and CDR2 is SQIVND (reference sequence). This CDR3 comprises 16 residues. This chain's CDR3 is CASSTTLAGSSNEQFF. The CDR3 region has the DNA TGTGCCAGTAGTACCACTTTAGCGGGGAGTTCGAATGAGCAGTTCTTC.

This chain joins TRBV11-1 and TRBJ2-7; D is uncertain. The CDR3 is made up of 13 amino acids. Looked up from germline, CDR1 is SGHAT and CDR2 is FQDESV (reference sequence). V was pared by 6 bases and J by 2 bases, with 11 bases between. In nucleotides, the CDR3 is TGTGCCAGCAGACATAGTACCACCTACGAGCAGTACTTC. Amino acids: CASRHSTTYEQYF.

The CDR3 region has the DNA TGCAGTGCTAGTCCGGTAGCGGGAGTGATCGCCAATGAGCAGTTCTTC. Its translation: CSASPVAGVIANEQFF. The gene calls are TRBV20-1 and TRBJ2-1; 9 nucleotides match TRBD2. Germline values: CDR1 DFQATT, CDR2 SNEGSKA (reference sequence). The trim removed 3 bases at V and 6 bases at J, leaving 12 bases unmatched. This CDR3 is built from 16 residues.

The rearrangement links TRBV18 to TRBJ2-1; 7 bases are a match to TRBD2. The CDR3 sequence is 16 residues long. The trim removed 4 bases at V and 2 bases at J, leaving 8 bases unmatched. The V gene's germline CDR1 is KGHSH and CDR2 LQKENI. The CDR3 nucleotides read TGTGCCAGCTCACTGGTCTCTAGCGGAGCCTACAATGAGCAGTTCTTC. Translating it yields CASSLVSSGAYNEQFF.

V gene TRBV19 combines with J gene TRBJ2-1; the match to TRBD2 covers 10 bases. V lost 10 bases, J lost 2 bases, and 8 bases stayed unmatched. This CDR3 is 15 amino acids long. Per germline, CDR1 LNHDA and CDR2 SQIVND (reference sequence). CDR3 coding DNA: TGTGCCACCGAATCCGGGACTAGCGCCTACAATGAGCAGTTCTTC. It specifies CATESGTSAYNEQFF.

This clone has only one observation. The genes are TRBV30 and TRBJ1-2; unclear D gene. The CDR3 length is 13 residues. V was clipped by 0 bases and J by 4 bases, with 9 bases between them. CDR1 is GTSNPN, CDR2 SVGIG, per germline (reference sequence). The CDR3 protein is CAWSVSPVYGYTF. The CDR3 bases are TGTGCCTGGAGTGTTTCGCCCGTCTATGGCTACACCTTC.

The chain carries TRBV7-2 and TRBJ1-1; tentative D call: TRBD1 (5 bases). Germline V gene sequence: CDR1 SGHTA, CDR2 FQGNSA. This CDR3 has 16 residues. Trimming stripped 0 bases from V and 1 base from J, with 12 bases between. The CDR3 nucleotides read TGTGCCAGCAGCTTAGCTCAGGGAAACAAGAACACTGAAGCTTTCTTT. Amino acid sequence: CASSLAQGNKNTEAFF.

The rearrangement links TRBV7-6 to TRBJ2-3, with 8 nucleotides matching TRBD2. The length of the CDR3 is 16 residues. Germline V gene lookup returns CDR1 SGHVS and CDR2 FNYEAQ. The J segment lost 6 bases and the V segment lost 5 bases, leaving 13 bases of the junction unmatched. CDR3 residues: CASSPDYSGTADTQYF. The CDR3 DNA reads as TGTGCCAGCAGCCCTGATTATAGCGGGACTGCGGATACGCAGTATTTT.

This rearrangement joins TRBV9 to TRBJ1-3; 7 bases align to TRBD1. CDR3 length: 16 amino acids. Germline lookup yields CDR1 SGDLS and CDR2 YYNGEE. The trim removed 0 bases at V and 2 bases at J, leaving 5 bases unmatched. The CDR3 DNA sequence: TGTGCCAGCAGCGTAGATATGACAGGGCCTGGAAACACCATATATTTT. Protein product: CASSVDMTGPGNTIYF.

This chain joins TRBV9 and TRBJ2-7; 8 positions agree with TRBD1. Germline CDR1 is SGDLS and CDR2 is YYNGEE. The J segment lost 4 bases and the V segment lost 4 bases, leaving 10 bases of the junction unmatched. This CDR3 contains 15 residues. This CDR3 is CASSREGTGRYEQYF. CDR3 nucleotide sequence: TGTGCCAGCAGCCGAGAGGGGACAGGAAGGTACGAGCAGTACTTC.

The chain joins TRBV5-4 to TRBJ2-7; D is possibly TRBD1 (5 bases). Trimming removed 1 base at V and 2 bases at J, with 10 bases between. The germline CDR1 and CDR2 sequences are SGHNT and YYREEE (reference sequence). CDR3 length equals 14 residues. The CDR3 nucleotides are TGTGCCAGCAGCTTGAGGGGATACCCCTACGAGCAGTACTTC. It is translated as CASSLRGYPYEQYF.

This clone was recorded only once. The chain links TRBV9 to TRBJ2-2; a weak D match, TRBD1 (6 bases). The CDR3 has 13 residues. Germline V gives CDR1 SGDLS, CDR2 YYNGEE. Trimming removed 3 bases at V and 6 bases at J, with 9 bases between. CDR3 nucleotides: TGTGCCAGCAGCGCACAGGGATCCGGGGAGCTGTTTTTT. Translation gives CASSAQGSGELFF.

Only one count was recorded for this clone. The V gene is TRBV7-2, the J gene TRBJ2-5; the D gene is possibly TRBD2 (6 bases). The V gene lost 5 bases and the J gene lost 4 bases, with 8 bases spanning the gap. The CDR3 spans 12 residues. Germline CDR1 and CDR2: SGHTA and FQGNSA. CDR3 nucleotides: TGTGCCAGCAGCCATAGCGGAGAGACCCAGTACTTC. This encodes CASSHSGETQYF.

The genes are TRBV28 and TRBJ1-2; D is possibly TRBD1 (6 bases). The CDR3 has 15 amino acids. Trimming took 6 bases from V and 0 from J, leaving 14 bases between them. Looked up from germline, CDR1 is MDHEN and CDR2 is SYDVKM. The CDR3 reads CASRPTGKANYGYTF. The CDR3 coding sequence is TGTGCCAGCAGGCCCACAGGGAAAGCTAACTATGGCTACACCTTC.

As regards this clone: Other DNA sequences within the sample encode an identical CDR3. The gene calls are TRBV4-1 and TRBJ1-2; D may be TRBD1 (6 bases). The V gene's germline CDR1 is MGHRA and CDR2 YSYEKL. This CDR3 comprises 15 residues. V was pared by 1 base and J by 0 bases, with 9 bases between. The CDR3 sequence is CASSQATGANYGYTF. The CDR3 region has the DNA TGCGCCAGCAGCCAAGCGACAGGCGCTAACTATGGCTACACCTTC.

This chain joins TRBV18 and TRBJ1-1; D gene ambiguous. V lost 0 bases and J lost 4, with 9 bases in between. The CDR3 is 14 amino acids. Germline V gene lookup returns CDR1 KGHSH and CDR2 LQKENI. CDR3 in DNA: TGTGCCAGCTCACCACCGATCGGTGGCACTGAAGCTTTCTTT. Encoded protein: CASSPPIGGTEAFF. Full variable domain (outside the CDR3, taken from reference TRBV18 and TRBJ1-1): NAGVMQNPRHLVRRRGQEARLRCSPMKGHSHVYWYRQLPEEGLKFMVYLQKENIIDESGMPKERFSAEFPKEGPSILRIQQVVRGDSAAYFCASSPPIGGTEAFFGQGTRLTVV.

The chain couples TRBV4-3 to TRBJ2-7; 8 bases are shared with TRBD1. The germline V gene has CDR1 LGHNA and CDR2 YSLEER. This CDR3 has 13 residues. V lost 1 base to trimming and J lost 6 bases; unmatched junction nucleotides: 2. CDR3 residues: CASSQGRGREQYF. As DNA, the CDR3 is TGCGCCAGCAGCCAAGGCAGGGGGCGCGAGCAGTACTTC.

The chain carries TRBV6-5 and TRBJ1-2; no reliable D call. This CDR3 comprises 13 residues. V lost 5 bases and J 0 bases, leaving 7 bases between the germline ends. From germline, CDR1 is MNHEY and CDR2 SVGAGI. The CDR3 loop is CASSRSSNYGYTF. In DNA form, the CDR3 reads TGTGCCAGCAGTCGGAGTTCTAACTATGGCTACACCTTC.

The gene calls are TRBV7-3 and TRBJ1-1; D is possibly TRBD1 (5 bases). Germline V gene sequence: CDR1 SGHTA, CDR2 FQGTGA. Trimming shortened V by 2 bases and J by 6 bases, and 13 bases separated the two germline ends. The CDR3 covers 14 residues. The CDR3 DNA is TGTGCCAGCAGCTTAGGGGGTTTTGGAGCTGAAGCTTTCTTT. Translated: CASSLGGFGAEAFF.

This clone was detected only once. The chain joins TRBV18 to TRBJ2-3; TRBD1 might be the D (6 bases). V was pared by 4 bases and J by 5 bases, with 16 bases between. The CDR3 is made up of 15 amino acids. Germline V gene lookup returns CDR1 KGHSH and CDR2 LQKENI. For the CDR3, the DNA is TGTGCCAGCTCACGAGCGTCACGAGGGGGAGATACGCAGTATTTT. Translating gives CASSRASRGGDTQYF.

This clone was observed a few times. In DNA form, the CDR3 reads TGTGCCAGCAGTTTGGGACTAGCGGGGTTCCAAGAGACCCAGTACTTC. Its translation is CASSLGLAGFQETQYF. The chain combines TRBV28 with TRBJ2-5; 13 positions match TRBD2. The V segment lost 3 bases and the J segment 1 base; nucleotides outside the gene matches: 2. The CDR3 runs to 16 residues. The germline gives CDR1 MDHEN, CDR2 SYDVKM. Full variable domain (outside the CDR3, taken from reference TRBV28 and TRBJ2-5): DVKVTQSSRYLVKRTGEKVFLECVQDMDHENMFWYRQDPGLGLRLIYFSYDVKMKEKGDIPEGYSVSREKKERFSLILESASTNQTSMYLCASSLGLAGFQETQYFGPGTRLLVL.

The chain is built from TRBV10-3 and TRBJ2-7; TRBD2 agrees at 9 bases. Trimming took 6 bases from V and 4 from J; bases not matched to a gene: 10. The CDR3 runs 15 residues. Germline CDR1 and CDR2: ENHRY and SYGVKD. DNA of the CDR3: TGTGCCATCAGACCTCGGCTGACTAGCGGTTACGAGCAGTACTTC. Protein: CAIRPRLTSGYEQYF.

The chain employs TRBV18 and TRBJ1-1, with D tentatively TRBD1 (5 bases). This CDR3 contains 18 residues. Germline CDR1 reads KGHSH; CDR2 reads LQKENI. Trimming removed 3 bases at V and 0 bases at J, with 20 bases between. CDR3 in DNA: TGTGCCAGCTCACCCTCCGAGGGAGGGGCGTCTATGAACACTGAAGCTTTCTTT. Translated, it gives CASSPSEGGASMNTEAFF.

The chain uses TRBV4-1 and TRBJ1-4; TRBD1 matches at 8 bases. The germline CDR1 and CDR2 sequences are MGHRA and YSYEKL. The V and J ends lost 4 bases and 6 bases, in that order; junction bases with no gene match: 4. CDR3 length equals 14 residues. In DNA, the CDR3 is TGCGCCAGCAGCCTTGGACAGGGCTATGAAAAACTGTTTTTT. It is translated as CASSLGQGYEKLFF.

The chain combines TRBV24-1 with TRBJ1-4; no clear D gene. Between the trimmed V and J ends, which lost 0 bases and 8 bases, there was a span of 12 bases. This CDR3 spans 15 amino acids. Germline V gene lookup returns CDR1 KGHDR and CDR2 SFDVKD. The DNA for the CDR3 is TGTGCCACCAGTGATTTGTCCTGGGTAGGGGAAAAACTGTTTTTT. It is translated as CATSDLSWVGEKLFF.

V gene TRBV5-1 combines with J gene TRBJ2-7; D remains ambiguous. The V and J ends lost 1 base and 5 bases respectively, with 10 bases between them. CDR3 length: 13 residues. Germline V gene lookup returns CDR1 SGHRS and CDR2 YFSETQ. CDR3 DNA sequence: TGCGCCAGCAGCTTGACAGCCCCGAACGAGCAGTACTTC. Amino acid sequence: CASSLTAPNEQYF. Variable domain in full (rest from reference TRBV5-1 and TRBJ2-7): KAGVTQTPRYLIKTRGQQVTLSCSPISGHRSVSWYQQTPGQGLQFLFEYFSETQRNKGNFPGRFSGRQFSNSRSEMNVSTLELGDSALYLCASSLTAPNEQYFGPGTRLTVT.

The CDR3 protein is CASSLFAALAKNIQYF. As DNA, the CDR3 is TGTGCCAGCAGTTTATTTGCAGCCTTAGCCAAAAACATTCAGTACTTC. The genes are TRBV28 and TRBJ2-4; no definite D call. The germline V and J ends were trimmed by 1 base and 0 bases, with 10 bases remaining between them. The CDR3 runs 16 residues. Germline CDR1 is MDHEN and CDR2 is SYDVKM.

The rearrangement links TRBV6-2 or TRBV6-3 to TRBJ1-2; no reliable D call. Germline V lookup: CDR1 MNHEY, CDR2 SVGEGT. The CDR3 totals 13 residues. The ends were cut back, 2 bases at V and 5 bases at J, with 9 bases in the middle. Here the CDR3 reads CASSYQRNYGYTF. For the CDR3, the DNA is TGTGCCAGCAGTTACCAACGGAATTATGGCTACACCTTC.